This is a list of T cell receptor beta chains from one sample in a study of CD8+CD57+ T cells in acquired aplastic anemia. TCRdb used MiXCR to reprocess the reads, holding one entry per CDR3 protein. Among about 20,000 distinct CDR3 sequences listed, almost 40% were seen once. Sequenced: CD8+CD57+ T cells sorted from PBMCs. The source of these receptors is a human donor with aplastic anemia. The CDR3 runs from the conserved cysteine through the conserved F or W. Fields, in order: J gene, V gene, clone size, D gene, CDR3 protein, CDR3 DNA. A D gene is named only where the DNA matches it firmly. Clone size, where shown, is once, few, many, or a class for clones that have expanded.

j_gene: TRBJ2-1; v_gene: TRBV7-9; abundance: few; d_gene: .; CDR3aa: CASSLGRDEQFF; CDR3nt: TGTGCCAGCAGCTTAGGGCGGGATGAGCAGTTCTTC
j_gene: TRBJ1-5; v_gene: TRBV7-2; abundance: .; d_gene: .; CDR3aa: CASSLVRLNQPQHF; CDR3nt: TGTGCCAGCAGCTTAGTTAGACTTAATCAGCCCCAGCATTTT
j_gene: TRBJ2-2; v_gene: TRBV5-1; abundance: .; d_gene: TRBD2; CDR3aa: CASSLVGTSGHGELFF; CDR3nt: TGCGCCAGCAGCTTGGTGGGGACTAGTGGCCACGGGGAGCTGTTTTTT
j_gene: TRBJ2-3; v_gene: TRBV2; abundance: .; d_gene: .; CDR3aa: CASRGEGVGSTDTQYF; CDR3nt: TGTGCCAGCAGGGGGGAAGGGGTCGGAAGCACAGATACGCAGTATTTT
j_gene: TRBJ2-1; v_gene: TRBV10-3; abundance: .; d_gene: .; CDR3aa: CAIGGSSYNEQFF; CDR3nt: TGTGCCATCGGAGGGAGCTCCTACAATGAGCAGTTCTTC
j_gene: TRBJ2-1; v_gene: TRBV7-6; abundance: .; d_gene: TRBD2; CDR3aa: CASSLSSASGGRGNEQFF; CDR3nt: TGTGCCAGCAGCTTATCGTCAGCAAGCGGGGGTAGGGGCAATGAGCAGTTCTTC
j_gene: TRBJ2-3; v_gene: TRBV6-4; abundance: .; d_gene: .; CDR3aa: CASSNGPGTDTQYF; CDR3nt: TGTGCCAGCAGTAACGGGCCAGGCACAGATACGCAGTATTTT
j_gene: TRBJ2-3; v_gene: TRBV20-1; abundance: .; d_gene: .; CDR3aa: CSARDPPLDTQYF; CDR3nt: TGCAGTGCTAGAGATCCGCCCTTAGATACGCAGTATTTT
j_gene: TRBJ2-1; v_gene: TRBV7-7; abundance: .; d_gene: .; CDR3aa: CASSLAGRYNEQFF; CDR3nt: TGTGCTAGCAGCTTAGCCGGGAGATACAATGAGCAGTTCTTC
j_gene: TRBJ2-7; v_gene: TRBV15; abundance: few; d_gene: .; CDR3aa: CATSRALGEQYF; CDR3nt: TGTGCCACCAGCAGAGCCCTTGGCGAGCAGTACTTC
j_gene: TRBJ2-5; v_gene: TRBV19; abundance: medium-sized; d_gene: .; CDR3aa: CASSPRTEQETQYF; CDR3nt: TGTGCCAGTAGTCCCCGGACAGAGCAAGAGACCCAGTACTTC
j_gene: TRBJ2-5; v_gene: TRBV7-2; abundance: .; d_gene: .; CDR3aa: CASSLAAETQYF; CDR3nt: TGTGCCAGCAGCTTAGCTGCCGAGACCCAGTACTTC
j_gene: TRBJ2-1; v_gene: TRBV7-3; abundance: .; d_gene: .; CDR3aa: CASSLKGQSGDYNEQFF; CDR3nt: TGTGCCAGCAGCTTAAAGGGTCAGTCAGGGGACTACAATGAGCAGTTCTTC
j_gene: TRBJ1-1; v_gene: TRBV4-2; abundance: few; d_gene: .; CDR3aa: CASSQGTWGNTEAFF; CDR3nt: TGTGCCAGCAGCCAAGGGACATGGGGGAACACTGAAGCTTTCTTT
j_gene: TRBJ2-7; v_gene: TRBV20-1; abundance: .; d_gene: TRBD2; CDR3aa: CSARPREPGLAGGRFTYEQYF; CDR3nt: TGCAGTGCTAGACCCCGAGAGCCGGGACTAGCGGGGGGGCGGTTTACCTACGAGCAGTACTTC
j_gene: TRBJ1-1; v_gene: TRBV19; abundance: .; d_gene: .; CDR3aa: CASFGITEAFF; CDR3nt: TGTGCCAGTTTCGGGATCACTGAAGCTTTCTTT
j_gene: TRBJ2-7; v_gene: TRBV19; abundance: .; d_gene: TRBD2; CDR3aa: CASSWASGRAYEQYF; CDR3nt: TGTGCCAGTAGTTGGGCTAGCGGGAGGGCCTACGAGCAGTACTTC
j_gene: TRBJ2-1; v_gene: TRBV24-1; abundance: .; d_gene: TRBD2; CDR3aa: CATSDPSSGAYNEQFF; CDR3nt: TGTGCCACCAGTGATCCTTCTAGCGGGGCTTACAATGAGCAGTTCTTC